These 13 T cell receptor beta chains came from one sample sequenced in a study of technical replicates of blood from several donors. The protocol was immunoSEQ multiplex PCR, while the TCRdb copy is restricted to in-frame clones and leaves out a portion. Among some 80,000 clones listed, around 92% were seen once. Material for sequencing was T cells isolated from PBMCs. The receptors originated from a human donor in good health.

The rearrangement links TRBV19 to TRBJ2-2; weak D call: TRBD1 (6 bases). Germline loops: CDR1 LNHDA, CDR2 SQIVND (reference sequence). This CDR3 spans 15 amino acids. The germline V and J ends were trimmed by 0 bases and 6 bases, with 11 bases remaining between them. The CDR3 protein is CASSIDLRGAGELFF. The CDR3 DNA reads TGTGCCAGTAGTATAGATCTCAGGGGCGCCGGGGAGCTGTTTTTT.

This sequence joins TRBV7-2 and TRBJ2-2; D is possibly TRBD2 (7 bases). The V gene lost 3 bases and the J gene lost 8 bases, with 10 bases spanning the gap. Germline V CDR1 and CDR2: SGHTA, FQGNSA. The CDR3 has 13 amino acids. This CDR3 is CASSLGGAGELFF. CDR3 DNA: TGTGCCAGCAGCTTGGGGGGGGCAGGGGAGCTGTTTTTT. Full variable domain (outside the CDR3, taken from reference TRBV7-2 and TRBJ2-2): GAGVSQSPSNKVTEKGKDVELRCDPISGHTALYWYRQSLGQGLEFLIYFQGNSAPDKSGLPSDRFSAERTGGSVSTLTIQRTQQEDSAVYLCASSLGGAGELFFGEGSRLTVL.

The chain combines TRBV7-6 with TRBJ2-2, with D possibly matching TRBD1 (5 bases). Germline CDR1 reads SGHVS; CDR2 reads FNYEAQ. Trimming cost V 1 base and J 0 bases, with 12 bases left between them. This CDR3 is built from 17 residues. The CDR3 here is CASSLELGQPNTGELFF. In DNA, the CDR3 is TGTGCCAGCAGCTTAGAACTGGGGCAGCCGAACACCGGGGAGCTGTTTTTT.

The chain combines TRBV14 with TRBJ2-3, with 10 nucleotides matching TRBD2. The J segment lost 4 bases and the V segment lost 6 bases, leaving 22 bases of the junction unmatched. The CDR3 is made up of 20 amino acids. Germline assignment: CDR1 SGHDN and CDR2 FVKESK. CDR3 DNA sequence: TGTGCCAGCAGTCGAAACTCGGGGCTAGCGGGAGCCGGGGGGCCAGATACGCAGTATTTT. Translated, it gives CASSRNSGLAGAGGPDTQYF.

CDR3: CAISEEAGVGETQYF. CDR3 in DNA: TGTGCCATCAGTGAAGAGGCGGGAGTGGGGGAGACCCAGTACTTC. V usage is TRBV10-3 and J usage is TRBJ2-5; TRBD2 agrees at 7 bases. V was clipped by 3 bases and J by 5 bases; unmatched bases: 9. The CDR3 is made up of 15 amino acids. The germline V gene has CDR1 ENHRY and CDR2 SYGVKD.

The chain employs TRBV5-1 and TRBJ2-1; 7 positions match TRBD1. CDR3 length equals 13 residues. The trim removed 2 bases at V and 7 bases at J, leaving 3 bases unmatched. From germline, CDR1 is SGHRS and CDR2 YFSETQ. The CDR3 loop is CASSFPQGNEQFF. The CDR3 region has the DNA TGCGCCAGCAGCTTTCCACAGGGGAATGAGCAGTTCTTC.

V usage is TRBV5-1 and J usage is TRBJ2-7; no definite D call. The CDR3 is 13 amino acids. V lost 0 bases and J lost 5, with 9 bases in between. CDR1 is SGHRS, CDR2 YFSETQ, per germline. In DNA form, the CDR3 reads TGCGCCAGCAGCTTGGACGAACTGAACGAGCAGTACTTC. Translating it yields CASSLDELNEQYF.

This sequence joins TRBV6-5 and TRBJ2-7, with 12 bases aligning to TRBD1. The CDR3 consists of 14 residues. Germline V lookup: CDR1 MNHEY, CDR2 SVGAGI. V lost 2 bases to trimming and J lost 7 bases; unmatched junction nucleotides: 3. The CDR3 here is CASSYPGQGAEQYF. In DNA form, the CDR3 reads TGTGCCAGCAGTTACCCGGGACAGGGGGCGGAGCAGTACTTC.

The chain joins TRBV7-2 to TRBJ1-1; no reliable D call. Deletions cut 5 bases from V and 8 bases from J, with 9 bases between. The V gene's germline CDR1 is SGHTA and CDR2 FQGNSA. This CDR3 spans 11 amino acids. CDR3 region: CASSPTPEAFF. In DNA, the CDR3 is TGTGCCAGCAGCCCCACTCCCGAAGCTTTCTTT.

The V and J genes are TRBV27 and TRBJ2-2; no reliable D call. Germline V gene lookup returns CDR1 MNHEY and CDR2 SMNVEV (reference sequence). The germline V and J ends were trimmed by 6 bases and 2 bases, with 4 bases remaining between them. This CDR3 comprises 12 residues. The CDR3 DNA reads as TGTGCCAGCAGCTTTAACACCGGGGAGCTGTTTTTT. Its protein is CASSFNTGELFF.

The rearrangement joins TRBV5-1 to TRBJ2-5, with 8 bases aligning to TRBD2. CDR3 length equals 14 residues. The V and J ends lost 2 bases and 1 base, in that order; junction bases with no gene match: 1. Germline V lookup: CDR1 SGHRS, CDR2 YFSETQ. CDR3 region: CASSLSGGQETQYF. The CDR3 DNA sequence: TGCGCCAGCAGCTTAAGCGGGGGCCAAGAGACCCAGTACTTC. The full variable domain, its missing parts supplied by reference TRBV5-1 and TRBJ2-5, is KAGVTQTPRYLIKTRGQQVTLSCSPISGHRSVSWYQQTPGQGLQFLFEYFSETQRNKGNFPGRFSGRQFSNSRSEMNVSTLELGDSALYLCASSLSGGQETQYFGPGTRLLVL.

The count of this clone is one. The chain has TRBV11-3 and TRBJ1-6, with 8 bases fitting TRBD1. Germline values: CDR1 SGHNT, CDR2 YENEEA. This CDR3 is 16 amino acids long. The V segment lost 7 bases and the J segment 13 bases; nucleotides outside the gene matches: 18. DNA of the CDR3: TGTGCCAGCAAGACAGGGGCACGGGCGGCCAAAGTGCCCCTCCACTTT. It translates to CASKTGARAAKVPLHF. Complete variable domain (other parts from reference TRBV11-3 and TRBJ1-6): EAGVVQSPRYKIIEKKQPVAFWCNPISGHNTLYWYLQNLGQGPELLIRYENEEAVDDSQLPKDRFSAERLKGVDSTLKIQPAELGDSAVYLCASKTGARAAKVPLHFGNGTRLTVT.

This clone was seen a handful of times. The J gene is TRBJ1-1, the V gene TRBV6-1; D is ambiguous. This CDR3 spans 14 amino acids. With 1 base removed from V and 3 bases from J, the gap between germline ends came to 9 bases. Per the germline V gene, CDR1 is MNHNS and CDR2 is SASEGT. CDR3 in amino acids: CASSEGGRYTEAFF. The CDR3 DNA is TGTGCCAGCAGTGAAGGAGGGCGGTACACTGAAGCTTTCTTT.